This TCR beta chain was retrieved from a study of T cell changes during pregnancy in multiple sclerosis. This table comes from immunoSEQ multiplex PCR, and its TCRdb copy is limited to in-frame clones, with some not included. The sample lists some 70,000 clones; 75% to 95% were seen once. This specimen was peripheral blood, taken in the first trimester of pregnancy. The TCR was taken from a female donor with multiple sclerosis, enrolled in a pregnancy study.

As DNA, the CDR3 is TGTGCCAGCAGTGACGACAGGAATCAGCCCCAGCATTTT. It codes for CASSDDRNQPQHF. The chain uses TRBV28 and TRBJ1-5, with a weak D call TRBD1 (6 bases). The germline gives CDR1 MDHEN, CDR2 SYDVKM. Trimming removed 5 bases at V and 4 bases at J, with 9 bases between. The CDR3 extends over 13 amino acids.